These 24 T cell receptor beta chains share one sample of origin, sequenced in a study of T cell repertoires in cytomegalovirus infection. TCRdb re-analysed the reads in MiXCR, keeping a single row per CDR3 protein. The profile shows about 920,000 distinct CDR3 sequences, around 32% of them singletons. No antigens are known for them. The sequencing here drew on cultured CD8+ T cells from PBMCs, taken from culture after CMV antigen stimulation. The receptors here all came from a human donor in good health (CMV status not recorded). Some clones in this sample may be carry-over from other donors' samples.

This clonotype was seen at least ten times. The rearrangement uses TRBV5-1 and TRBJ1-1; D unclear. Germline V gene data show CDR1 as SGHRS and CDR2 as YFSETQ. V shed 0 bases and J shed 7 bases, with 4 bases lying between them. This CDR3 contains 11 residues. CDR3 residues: CASSLEDEAFF. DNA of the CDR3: TGCGCCAGCAGCTTGGAGGATGAAGCTTTCTTT.

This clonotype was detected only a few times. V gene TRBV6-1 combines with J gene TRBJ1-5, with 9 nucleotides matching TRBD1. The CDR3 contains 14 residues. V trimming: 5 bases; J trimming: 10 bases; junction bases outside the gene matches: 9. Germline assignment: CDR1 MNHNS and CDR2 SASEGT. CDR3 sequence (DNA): TGTGCCAGCAGTCCGGGGACAGGGATTGAACCCCAGCATTTT. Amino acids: CASSPGTGIEPQHF.

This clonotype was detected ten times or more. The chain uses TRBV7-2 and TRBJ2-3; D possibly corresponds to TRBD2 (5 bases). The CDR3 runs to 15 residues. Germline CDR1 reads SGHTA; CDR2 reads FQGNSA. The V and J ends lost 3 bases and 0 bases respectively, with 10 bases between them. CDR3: CASSFRGYSTDTQYF. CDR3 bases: TGTGCCAGCAGCTTTCGAGGGTATAGCACAGATACGCAGTATTTT.

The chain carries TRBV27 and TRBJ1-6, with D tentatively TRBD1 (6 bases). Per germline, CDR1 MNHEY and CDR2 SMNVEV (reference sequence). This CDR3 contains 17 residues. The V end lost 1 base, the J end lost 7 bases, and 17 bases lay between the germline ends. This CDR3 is CASSLYTTGSPNSPLHF. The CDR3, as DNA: TGTGCCAGCAGTTTATATACGACAGGATCCCCCAATTCACCCCTCCACTTT.

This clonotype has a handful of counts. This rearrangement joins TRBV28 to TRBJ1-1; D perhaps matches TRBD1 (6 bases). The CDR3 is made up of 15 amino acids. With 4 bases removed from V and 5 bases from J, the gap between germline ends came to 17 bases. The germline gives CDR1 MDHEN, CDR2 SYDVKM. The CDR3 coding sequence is TGTGCCAGCAGTTGGACAGAATTAGGGCGGACTGAAGCTTTCTTT. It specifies CASSWTELGRTEAFF.

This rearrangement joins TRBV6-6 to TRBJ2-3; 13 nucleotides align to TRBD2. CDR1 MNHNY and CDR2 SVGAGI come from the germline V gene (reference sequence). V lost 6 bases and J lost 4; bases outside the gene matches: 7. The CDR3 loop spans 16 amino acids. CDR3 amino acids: CASRHPGLAGPDTQYF. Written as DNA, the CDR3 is TGTGCCAGCAGACATCCGGGACTAGCGGGGCCAGATACGCAGTATTTT.

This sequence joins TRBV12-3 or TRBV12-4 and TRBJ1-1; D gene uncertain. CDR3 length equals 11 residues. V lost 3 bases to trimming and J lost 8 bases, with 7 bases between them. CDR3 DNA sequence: TGTGCCAGCAGTTTTAACCTCGAAGCTTTCTTT. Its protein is CASSFNLEAFF.

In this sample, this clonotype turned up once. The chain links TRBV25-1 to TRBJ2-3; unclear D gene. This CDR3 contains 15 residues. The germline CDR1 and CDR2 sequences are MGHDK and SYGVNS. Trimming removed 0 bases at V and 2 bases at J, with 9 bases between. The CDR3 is CASSEYYPPTDTQYF. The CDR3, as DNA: TGTGCCAGCAGTGAATATTATCCACCCACAGATACGCAGTATTTT. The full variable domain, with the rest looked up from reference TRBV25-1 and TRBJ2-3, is EADIYQTPRYLVIGTGKKITLECSQTMGHDKMYWYQQDPGMELHLIHYSYGVNSTEKGDLSSESTVSRIRTEHFPLTLESARPSHTSQYLCASSEYYPPTDTQYFGPGTRLTVL.

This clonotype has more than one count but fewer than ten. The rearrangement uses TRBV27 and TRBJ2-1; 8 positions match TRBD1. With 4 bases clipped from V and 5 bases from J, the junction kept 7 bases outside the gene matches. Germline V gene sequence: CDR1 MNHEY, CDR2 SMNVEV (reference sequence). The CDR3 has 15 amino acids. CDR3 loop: CASSSGGPPNNEQFF. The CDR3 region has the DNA TGTGCCAGCAGTTCAGGGGGCCCCCCCAACAATGAGCAGTTCTTC.

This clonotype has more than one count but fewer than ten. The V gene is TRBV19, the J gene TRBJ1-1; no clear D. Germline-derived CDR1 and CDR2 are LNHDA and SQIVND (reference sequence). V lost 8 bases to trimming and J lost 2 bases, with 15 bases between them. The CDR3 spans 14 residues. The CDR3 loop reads CASYLGGGNTEAFF. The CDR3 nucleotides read TGTGCCAGTTACCTAGGAGGAGGAAACACTGAAGCTTTCTTT.

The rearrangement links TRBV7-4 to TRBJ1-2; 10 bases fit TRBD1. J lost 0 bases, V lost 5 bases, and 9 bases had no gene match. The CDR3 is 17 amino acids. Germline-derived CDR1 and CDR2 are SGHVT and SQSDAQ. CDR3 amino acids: CASSLPRQGATNYGYTF. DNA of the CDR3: TGTGCCAGCAGCCTACCTCGACAGGGGGCGACTAACTATGGCTACACCTTC.

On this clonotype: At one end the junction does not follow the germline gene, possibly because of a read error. CDR3 region: CASSPDGPDMQYF. The DNA for the CDR3 is TGTGCCAGCAGTCCCGACGGGCCAGATATGCAGTATTTT. The chain has TRBV7-4 and TRBJ2-3; D is unclear. Germline V gives CDR1 SGHVT, CDR2 SQSDAQ. The CDR3 has 13 residues.

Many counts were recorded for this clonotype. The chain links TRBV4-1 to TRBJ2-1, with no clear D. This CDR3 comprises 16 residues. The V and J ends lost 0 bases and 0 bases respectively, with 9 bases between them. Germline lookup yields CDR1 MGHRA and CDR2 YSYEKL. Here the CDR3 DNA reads TGCGCCAGCAGCCAAGAGGGTCTGCCCTCCTACAATGAGCAGTTCTTC. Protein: CASSQEGLPSYNEQFF.

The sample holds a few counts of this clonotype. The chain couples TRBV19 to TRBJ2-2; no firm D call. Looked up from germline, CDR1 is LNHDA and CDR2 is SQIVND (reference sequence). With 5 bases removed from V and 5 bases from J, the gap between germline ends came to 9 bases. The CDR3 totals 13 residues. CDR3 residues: CASSVLETGELFF. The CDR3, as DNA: TGTGCCAGTAGTGTGCTTGAAACCGGGGAGCTGTTTTTT.

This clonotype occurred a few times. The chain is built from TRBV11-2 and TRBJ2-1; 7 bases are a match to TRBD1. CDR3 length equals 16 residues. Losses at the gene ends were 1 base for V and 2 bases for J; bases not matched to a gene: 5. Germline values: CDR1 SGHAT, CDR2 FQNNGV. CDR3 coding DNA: TGTGCCAGCAGCTTAGGTAGTGACAGGGCCTACAATGAGCAGTTCTTC. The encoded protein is CASSLGSDRAYNEQFF.

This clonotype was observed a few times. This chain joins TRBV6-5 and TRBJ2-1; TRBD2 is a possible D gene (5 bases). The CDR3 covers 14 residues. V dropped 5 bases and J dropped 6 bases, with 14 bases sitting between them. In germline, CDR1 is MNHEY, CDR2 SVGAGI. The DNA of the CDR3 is TGTGCCAGCAGTACAGACTACGCATCCAATGAGCAGTTCTTC. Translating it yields CASSTDYASNEQFF.

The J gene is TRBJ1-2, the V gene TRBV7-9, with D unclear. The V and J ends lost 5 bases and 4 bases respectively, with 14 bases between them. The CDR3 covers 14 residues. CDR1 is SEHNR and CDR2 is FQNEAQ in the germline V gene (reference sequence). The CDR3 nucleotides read TGTGCCAGCAGCACTTGGCGTGACCGCTATGGCTACACCTTC. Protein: CASSTWRDRYGYTF.

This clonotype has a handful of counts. CDR3 bases: TGTGCCAGCACCGACAGGGAAGATACGCAGTATTTT. It translates to CASTDREDTQYF. The genes are TRBV12-3 or TRBV12-4 and TRBJ2-3; 7 positions match TRBD1. Trimming removed 7 bases from V and 5 bases from J; junction bases left unmatched: 3. The CDR3 is 12 amino acids.

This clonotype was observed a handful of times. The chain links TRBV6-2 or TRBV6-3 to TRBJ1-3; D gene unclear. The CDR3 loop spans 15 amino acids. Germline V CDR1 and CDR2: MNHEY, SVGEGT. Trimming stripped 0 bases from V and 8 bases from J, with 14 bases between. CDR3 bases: TGTGCCAGCAGTTACTCGGGTGATCGTCTGGACACCATATATTTT. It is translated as CASSYSGDRLDTIYF.

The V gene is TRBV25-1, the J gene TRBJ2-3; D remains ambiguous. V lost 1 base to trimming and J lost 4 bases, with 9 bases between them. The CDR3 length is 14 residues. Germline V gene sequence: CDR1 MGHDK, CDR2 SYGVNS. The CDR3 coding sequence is TGTGCCAGCAGTGAATTGGGGATCCCAGATACGCAGTATTTT. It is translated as CASSELGIPDTQYF.

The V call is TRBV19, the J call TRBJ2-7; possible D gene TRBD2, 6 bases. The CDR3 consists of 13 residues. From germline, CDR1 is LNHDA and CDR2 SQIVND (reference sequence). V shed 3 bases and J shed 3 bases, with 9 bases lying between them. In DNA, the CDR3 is TGTGCCAGTAGTATGGGGACTCACTACGAGCAGTACTTC. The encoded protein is CASSMGTHYEQYF.

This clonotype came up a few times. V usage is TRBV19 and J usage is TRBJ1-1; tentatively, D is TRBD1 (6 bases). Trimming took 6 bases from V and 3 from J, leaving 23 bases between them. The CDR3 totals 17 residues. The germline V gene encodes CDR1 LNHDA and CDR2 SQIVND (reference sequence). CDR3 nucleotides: TGTGCCAGTAGGGTGAGAGAGGTTTCAAGGGGGGACACTGAAGCTTTCTTT. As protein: CASRVREVSRGDTEAFF.

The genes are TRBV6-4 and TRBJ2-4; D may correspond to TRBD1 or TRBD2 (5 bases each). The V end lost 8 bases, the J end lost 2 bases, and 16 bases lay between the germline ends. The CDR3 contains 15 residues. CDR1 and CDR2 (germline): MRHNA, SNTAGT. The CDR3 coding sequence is TGTGCCAGCCTACGGGGAACGGGACCCAAAAACATTCAGTACTTC. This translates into CASLRGTGPKNIQYF.

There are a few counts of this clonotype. DNA of the CDR3: TGTGCCAGCACCAACATACAAACGGGACAGCGGAACACTGAAGCTTTCTTT. It yields the protein CASTNIQTGQRNTEAFF. The chain recombines TRBV6-2 or TRBV6-3 with TRBJ1-1; 7 bases map to TRBD1. Per germline, CDR1 MNHEY and CDR2 SVGEGT. J was trimmed by 1 base and V by 7 bases; bases with no gene match: 15. The CDR3 runs 17 residues.